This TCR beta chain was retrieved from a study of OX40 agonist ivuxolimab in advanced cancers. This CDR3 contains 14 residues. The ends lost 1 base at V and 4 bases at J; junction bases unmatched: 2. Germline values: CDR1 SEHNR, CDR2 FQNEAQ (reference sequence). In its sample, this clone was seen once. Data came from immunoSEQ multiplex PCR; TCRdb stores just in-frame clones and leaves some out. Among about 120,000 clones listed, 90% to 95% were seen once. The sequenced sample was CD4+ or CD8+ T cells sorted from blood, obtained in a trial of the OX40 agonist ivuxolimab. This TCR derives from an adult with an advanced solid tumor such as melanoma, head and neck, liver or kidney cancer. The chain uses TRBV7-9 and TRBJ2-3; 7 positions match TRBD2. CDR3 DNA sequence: TGTGCCAGCAGCTTAGTCGCGGGAGCAGATACGCAGTATTTT. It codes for CASSLVAGADTQYF.